The 8 T cell receptor beta chains given below trace back to one sample, sequenced in a study of cytomegalovirus exposure and HLA in healthy donors. This PCR relied on a set of 60 Vbeta primers and 13 Jbeta primers. Sequenced by immunoSEQ multiplex PCR; TCRdb stores in-frame clones only, minus some. The table shows tens of thousands of clones, with roughly 70% occurring only once. The sequenced sample consisted of PBMCs. Receptors were obtained from a man aged 55 to 70 in good health and CMV-seropositive.

The chain carries TRBV29-1 and TRBJ2-7; 10 nucleotides align to TRBD1. J gave up 6 bases and V 6 bases, and 5 bases lay outside the gene matches. This CDR3 contains 12 residues. Per germline, CDR1 SQVTM and CDR2 ANQGSEA. The CDR3 loop reads CSVGTGEGEQYF. The CDR3 DNA sequence: TGCAGCGTGGGGACAGGGGAGGGCGAGCAGTACTTC.

The chain has TRBV27 and TRBJ2-7, with D possibly TRBD1 on 5 matching bases. Trimming removed 3 bases from V and 2 bases from J, with 8 bases in between. Germline V gene sequence: CDR1 MNHEY, CDR2 SMNVEV (reference sequence). The CDR3 covers 13 residues. CDR3 amino acids: CASSFSRAYEQYF. In nucleotides, the CDR3 is TGTGCCAGCAGTTTTTCCAGGGCCTACGAGCAGTACTTC.

The chain has TRBV15 and TRBJ2-5; the D gene is possibly TRBD1 (5 bases). This CDR3 contains 15 residues. Germline loops: CDR1 LNHNV, CDR2 YYDKDF (reference sequence). Trimming took 0 bases from V and 7 from J, leaving 15 bases between them. CDR3 protein: CATSRDAGRVGTQYF. The CDR3 DNA sequence: TGTGCCACCAGCAGAGATGCCGGCAGGGTGGGGACCCAGTACTTC.

Only a few counts were recorded for this clone. The chain carries TRBV28 and TRBJ2-7, with TRBD1 matching over 7 bases. The V segment lost 7 bases and the J segment 2 bases; nucleotides outside the gene matches: 8. The CDR3 totals 14 residues. CDR1 and CDR2 (germline): MDHEN, SYDVKM. The CDR3 sequence: CASTGPGGTYEQYF. CDR3 DNA sequence: TGTGCCAGCACCGGGCCAGGGGGAACCTACGAGCAGTACTTC.

This clone was observed a handful of times. The rearrangement joins TRBV7-2 to TRBJ2-3, with D maybe TRBD1 (6 bases). Trimming removed 3 bases at V and 3 bases at J, with 7 bases between. There are 13 residues in the CDR3. Germline lookup yields CDR1 SGHTA and CDR2 FQGNSA. CDR3 coding DNA: TGTGCCAGCAGCTTTACAGGGACAGATACGCAGTATTTT. Translated: CASSFTGTDTQYF.

The chain uses TRBV28 and TRBJ2-5; unclear D gene. The V end was cut by 6 bases, the J end by 11 bases, with 16 bases between. The CDR3 has 12 amino acids. Looked up from germline, CDR1 is MDHEN and CDR2 is SYDVKM. The DNA of the CDR3 is TGTGCCAGCAGGGGCAGGTCCAATGAGCAGTACTTC. Amino acid sequence: CASRGRSNEQYF.

The gene calls are TRBV19 and TRBJ2-7; no firm D call. V lost 3 bases and J lost 0, with 12 bases in between. The CDR3 sequence is 15 residues long. The germline V gene has CDR1 LNHDA and CDR2 SQIVND (reference sequence). CDR3 amino acids: CASSIGTLLSYEQYF. For the CDR3, the DNA is TGTGCCAGTAGTATCGGTACTCTTCTCTCCTACGAGCAGTACTTC.

The chain has TRBV27 and TRBJ2-2; D is possibly TRBD1 (5 bases). Germline V gene data show CDR1 as MNHEY and CDR2 as SMNVEV (reference sequence). Between the trimmed V and J ends, which lost 3 bases and 5 bases, there was a span of 10 bases. The CDR3 totals 14 residues. CDR3 in amino acids: CASSFQGKTGELFF. CDR3 nucleotide sequence: TGTGCCAGCAGTTTCCAGGGAAAAACCGGGGAGCTGTTTTTT.